This T cell receptor beta chain is drawn from a study of blood T cell repertoires in COVID-19. Study overall: The United States, Italy and Spain were the sources of the acute and convalescent COVID-19 samples. In each case, the material was cDNA or gDNA derived from T cells, B-cell-depleted T cells, or PBMCs.

J gave up 1 base and V 0 bases, and 4 bases lay outside the gene matches. This CDR3 spans 16 amino acids. Germline V lookup: CDR1 SGHKS, CDR2 YYEKEE (reference sequence). Either two negative PCRs, clearance, or symptom resolution qualified Cohort 3 donors as recovered. The method was immunoSEQ multiplex PCR; TCRdb's version includes in-frame clones alone and lacks a portion of them. The sample has about 330,000 clones, about 92% seen once. The TCR originated in a woman aged 25 to 39 who had recovered from COVID-19. This chain links TRBV5-5 with TRBJ1-1, with TRBD1 identical over 9 bases. Input material: PBMCs or T cells enriched from blood (not recorded which). The CDR3: CASSLGDRAWNTEAFF. Written as DNA, the CDR3 is TGTGCCAGCAGCTTGGGGGACAGGGCATGGAACACTGAAGCTTTCTTT.